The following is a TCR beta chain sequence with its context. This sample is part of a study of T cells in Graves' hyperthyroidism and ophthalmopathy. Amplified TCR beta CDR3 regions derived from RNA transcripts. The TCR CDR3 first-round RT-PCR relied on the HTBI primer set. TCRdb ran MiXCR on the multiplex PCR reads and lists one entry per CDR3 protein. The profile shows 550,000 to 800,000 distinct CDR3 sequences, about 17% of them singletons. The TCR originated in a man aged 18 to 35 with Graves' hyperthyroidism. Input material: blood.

DNA for the CDR3: TGTGCCAGCTCACCACGAAGCGGGAGCGGCAACGAGCAGTTCTTC. It encodes CASSPRSGSGNEQFF. The chain couples TRBV18 to TRBJ2-1; TRBD2 aligns across 8 bases. The CDR3 is 15 amino acids. Trimming removed 1 base from V and 10 bases from J; junction bases left unmatched: 9. The V gene's germline CDR1 is KGHSH and CDR2 LQKENI. The full variable domain, rest sourced from reference TRBV18 and TRBJ2-1, is NAGVMQNPRHLVRRRGQEARLRCSPMKGHSHVYWYRQLPEEGLKFMVYLQKENIIDESGMPKERFSAEFPKEGPSILRIQQVVRGDSAAYFCASSPRSGSGNEQFFGPGTRLTVL.